A single sample is the source of the 6 T cell receptor beta chains below, sequenced in a study of siplizumab effects on memory and regulatory T cells (dated by TCRdb to between 2018 and 2021). Preparation of the library involved the immunoSEQ multiplex PCR assay. TCRdb limited this immuneACCESS table to in-frame rearrangements with V and J called. A share of clones is missing; checked studies link under half to unresolved V genes, and the rest is unexplained. For this sample there are just under 8,000 clones; about two fifths appear just once. The ten top clones hold 5.5% to 7.5% of the sample. For around 6 days, cells in the mixed lymphocyte reaction were kept in coculture at 37 degrees C. These receptors' targets are unknown. Sequences were obtained from CFSE-low (dividing) CD8+ T cells sorted from an allogeneic mixed lymphocyte reaction. The origin of the receptors is a human donor in good health; the cells came from an allogeneic mixed lymphocyte reaction.

V is TRBV30 and J is TRBJ2-7; no clear D. The length of the CDR3 is 11 residues. Trimming shortened V by 2 bases and J by 4 bases, and 6 bases separated the two germline ends. Germline values: CDR1 GTSNPN, CDR2 SVGIG (reference sequence). In nucleotides, the CDR3 is TGTGCCTGGAGTTCCGGGTACGAGCAGTACTTC. It encodes CAWSSGYEQYF.

By share, this clone ranks as medium-sized. The CDR3 DNA reads as TGTGCCAGTAGTATGGGATCTAGCGGGAGTAGTTTCGACGAGCAGTACTTC. Translation gives CASSMGSSGSSFDEQYF. The J gene is TRBJ2-7, the V gene TRBV19; TRBD2 matches 10 bases. Germline CDR1 reads LNHDA; CDR2 reads SQIVND (reference sequence). This CDR3 comprises 17 residues. The junction had 13 bases not matched to a gene; V was cut back by 3 bases and J by 5 bases. The full variable domain, its missing parts supplied by reference TRBV19 and TRBJ2-7, is DGGITQSPKYLFRKEGQNVTLSCEQNLNHDAMYWYRQDPGQGLRLIYYSQIVNDFQKGDIAEGYSVSREKKESFPLTVTSAQKNPTAFYLCASSMGSSGSSFDEQYFGPGTRLTVT.

In its sample, this clone ranks as medium-sized. J is TRBJ2-7 and V is TRBV18; 10 bases fit TRBD2. Germline assignment: CDR1 KGHSH and CDR2 LQKENI. Trimming at V came to 2 bases and at J to 3 bases, leaving 1 base not matched to a gene. The CDR3 is made up of 14 amino acids. The CDR3: CASSPASGSYEQYF. The CDR3 bases are TGTGCCAGCTCACCAGCTAGCGGGAGCTACGAGCAGTACTTC.

V is TRBV9 and J is TRBJ2-2; 7 positions match TRBD2. There are 16 residues in the CDR3. Trimming took 0 bases from V and 9 from J; bases not matched to a gene: 11. Per the germline V gene, CDR1 is SGDLS and CDR2 is YYNGEE. CDR3 amino acids: CASSVALAEPSRELFF. CDR3 in DNA: TGTGCCAGCAGCGTAGCCCTAGCGGAACCCTCCAGGGAGCTGTTTTTT.

This clone was counted only a few times. This CDR3 reads CASSQVRNEQFF. CDR3 DNA sequence: TGCGCCAGCAGCCAAGTTAGGAATGAGCAGTTCTTC. The rearrangement uses TRBV4-3 and TRBJ2-1; D is undetermined. The V gene's germline CDR1 is LGHNA and CDR2 YSLEER. V was trimmed by 1 base and J by 7 bases, leaving 5 bases between them. CDR3 length equals 12 residues.

CDR3 sequence: CASSPSLAGAEQFF. The CDR3 bases are TGTGCCAGCTCACCTTCACTAGCGGGAGCTGAGCAGTTCTTC. This chain joins TRBV18 and TRBJ2-1; TRBD2 matches 11 bases. The CDR3 contains 14 residues. Losses at the gene ends were 3 bases for V and 9 bases for J; bases not matched to a gene: 4. The V gene's germline CDR1 is KGHSH and CDR2 LQKENI.